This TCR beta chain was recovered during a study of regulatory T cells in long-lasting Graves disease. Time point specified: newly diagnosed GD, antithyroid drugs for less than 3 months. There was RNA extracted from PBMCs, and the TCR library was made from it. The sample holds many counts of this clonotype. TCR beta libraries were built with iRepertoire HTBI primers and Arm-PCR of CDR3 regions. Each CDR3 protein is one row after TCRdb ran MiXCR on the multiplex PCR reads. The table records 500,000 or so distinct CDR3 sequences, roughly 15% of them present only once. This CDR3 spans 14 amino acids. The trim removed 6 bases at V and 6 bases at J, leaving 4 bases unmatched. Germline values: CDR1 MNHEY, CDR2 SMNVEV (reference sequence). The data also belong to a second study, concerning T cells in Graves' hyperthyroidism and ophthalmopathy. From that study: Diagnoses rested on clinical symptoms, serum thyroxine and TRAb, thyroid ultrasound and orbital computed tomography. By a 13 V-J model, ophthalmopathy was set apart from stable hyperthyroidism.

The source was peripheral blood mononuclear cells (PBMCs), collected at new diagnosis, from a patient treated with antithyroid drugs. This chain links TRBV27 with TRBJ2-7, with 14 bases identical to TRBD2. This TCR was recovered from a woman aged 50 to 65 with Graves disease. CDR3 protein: CASRGTSGSLEQYF. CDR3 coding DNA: TGTGCCAGCAGGGGGACTAGCGGGAGTCTCGAGCAGTACTTC.